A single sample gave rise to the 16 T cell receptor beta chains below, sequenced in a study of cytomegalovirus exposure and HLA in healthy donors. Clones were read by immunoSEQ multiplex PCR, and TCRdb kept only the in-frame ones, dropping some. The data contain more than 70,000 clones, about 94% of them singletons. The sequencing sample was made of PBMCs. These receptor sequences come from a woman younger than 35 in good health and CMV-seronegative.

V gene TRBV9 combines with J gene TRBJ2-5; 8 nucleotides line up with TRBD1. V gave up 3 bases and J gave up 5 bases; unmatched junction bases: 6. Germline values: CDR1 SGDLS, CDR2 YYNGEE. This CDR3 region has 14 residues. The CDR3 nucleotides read TGTGCCAGCAGCGAGTGGACAGGGACGGAGACCCAGTACTTC. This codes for CASSEWTGTETQYF.

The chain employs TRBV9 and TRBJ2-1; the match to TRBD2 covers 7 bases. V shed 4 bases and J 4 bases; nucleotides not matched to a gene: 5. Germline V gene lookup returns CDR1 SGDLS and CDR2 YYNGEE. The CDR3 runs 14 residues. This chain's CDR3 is CASSPREIYNEQFF. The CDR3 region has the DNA TGTGCCAGCAGCCCGCGGGAGATTTACAATGAGCAGTTCTTC.

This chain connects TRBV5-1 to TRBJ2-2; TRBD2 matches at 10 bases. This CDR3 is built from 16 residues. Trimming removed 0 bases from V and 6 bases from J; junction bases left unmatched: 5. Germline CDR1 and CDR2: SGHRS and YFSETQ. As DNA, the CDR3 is TGCGCCAGCAGCTTGGGGCTAGCGGGGGTCCCCGGGGAGCTGTTTTTT. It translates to CASSLGLAGVPGELFF.

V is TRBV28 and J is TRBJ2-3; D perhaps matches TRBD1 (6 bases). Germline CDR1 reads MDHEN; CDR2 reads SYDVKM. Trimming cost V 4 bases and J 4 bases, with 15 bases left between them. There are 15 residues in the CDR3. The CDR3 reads CASSSYTGSPDTQYF. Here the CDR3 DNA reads TGTGCCAGCAGTTCATATACAGGGAGTCCAGATACGCAGTATTTT. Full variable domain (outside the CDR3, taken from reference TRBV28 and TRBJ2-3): DVKVTQSSRYLVKRTGEKVFLECVQDMDHENMFWYRQDPGLGLRLIYFSYDVKMKEKGDIPEGYSVSREKKERFSLILESASTNQTSMYLCASSSYTGSPDTQYFGPGTRLTVL.

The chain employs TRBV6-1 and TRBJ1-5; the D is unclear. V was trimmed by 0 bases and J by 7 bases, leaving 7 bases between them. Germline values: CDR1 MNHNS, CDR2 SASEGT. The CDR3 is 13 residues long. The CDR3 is CASSEATLQPQHF. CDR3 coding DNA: TGTGCCAGCAGTGAAGCTACGCTACAGCCCCAGCATTTT.

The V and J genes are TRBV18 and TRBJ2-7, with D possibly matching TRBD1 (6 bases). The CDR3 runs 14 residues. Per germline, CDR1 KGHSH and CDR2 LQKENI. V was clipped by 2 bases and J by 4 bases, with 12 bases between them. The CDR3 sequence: CASSPRDIQYEQYF. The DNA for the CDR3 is TGTGCCAGCTCACCAAGGGACATCCAATACGAGCAGTACTTC.

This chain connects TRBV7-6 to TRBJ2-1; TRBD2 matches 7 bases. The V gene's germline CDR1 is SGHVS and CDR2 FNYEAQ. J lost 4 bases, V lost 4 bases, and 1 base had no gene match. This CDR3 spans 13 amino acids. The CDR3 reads CASSSGGYNEQFF. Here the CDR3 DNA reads TGTGCCAGCAGCTCCGGGGGGTACAATGAGCAGTTCTTC.

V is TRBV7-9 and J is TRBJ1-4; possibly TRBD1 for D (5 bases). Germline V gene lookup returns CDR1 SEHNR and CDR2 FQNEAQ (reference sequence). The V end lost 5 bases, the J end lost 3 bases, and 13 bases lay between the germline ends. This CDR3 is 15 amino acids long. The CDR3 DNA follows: TGTGCCAGCAGCAAGGGGTTTTCGGCTAATGAAAAACTGTTTTTT. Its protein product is CASSKGFSANEKLFF.

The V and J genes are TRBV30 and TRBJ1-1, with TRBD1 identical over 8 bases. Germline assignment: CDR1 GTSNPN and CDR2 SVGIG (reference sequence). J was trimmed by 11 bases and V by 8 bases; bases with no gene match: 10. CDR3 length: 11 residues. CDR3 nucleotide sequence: TGTGCCGGACAGGGAAGTGTATCCGCTTTCTTT. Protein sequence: CAGQGSVSAFF.

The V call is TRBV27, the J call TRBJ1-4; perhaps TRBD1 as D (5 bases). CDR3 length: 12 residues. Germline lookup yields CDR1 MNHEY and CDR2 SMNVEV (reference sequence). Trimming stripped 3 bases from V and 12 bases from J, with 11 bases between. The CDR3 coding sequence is TGTGCCAGCAGTTTGGGGGGGAAACAACTGTTTTTT. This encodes CASSLGGKQLFF. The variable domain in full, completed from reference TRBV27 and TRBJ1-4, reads EAQVTQNPRYLITVTGKKLTVTCSQNMNHEYMSWYRQDPGLGLRQIYYSMNVEVTDKGDVPEGYKVSRKEKRNFPLILESPSPNQTSLYFCASSLGGKQLFFGSGTQLSVL.

The CDR3 nucleotides are TGCGCCAGCACCTCGATGGGACAGGGGCCTACTGGGGCCAACGTCCTGACTTTC. Encoded protein: CASTSMGQGPTGANVLTF. The chain recombines TRBV10-2 with TRBJ2-6; the match to TRBD1 covers 10 bases. V was pared by 7 bases and J by 2 bases, with 11 bases of the junction left unmatched. The CDR3 has 18 residues. Germline CDR1 WSHSY, CDR2 SAAADI.

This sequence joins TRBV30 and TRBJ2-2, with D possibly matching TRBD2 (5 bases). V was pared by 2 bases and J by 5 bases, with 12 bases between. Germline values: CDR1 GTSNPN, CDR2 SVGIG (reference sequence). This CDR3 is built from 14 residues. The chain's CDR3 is CAWSLTPGTGELFF. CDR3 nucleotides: TGTGCCTGGAGTCTCACTCCGGGAACCGGGGAGCTGTTTTTT. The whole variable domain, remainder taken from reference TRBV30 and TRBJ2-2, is SQTIHQWPATLVQPVGSPLSLECTVEGTSNPNLYWYRQAAGRGLQLLFYSVGIGQISSEVPQNLSASRPQDRQFILSSKKLLLSDSGFYLCAWSLTPGTGELFFGEGSRLTVL.

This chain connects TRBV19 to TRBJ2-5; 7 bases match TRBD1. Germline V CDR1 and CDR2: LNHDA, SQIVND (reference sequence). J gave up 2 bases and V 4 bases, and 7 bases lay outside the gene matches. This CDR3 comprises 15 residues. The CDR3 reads CASSNRDRGQETQYF. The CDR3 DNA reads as TGTGCCAGTAGTAACCGGGACAGAGGACAAGAGACCCAGTACTTC.

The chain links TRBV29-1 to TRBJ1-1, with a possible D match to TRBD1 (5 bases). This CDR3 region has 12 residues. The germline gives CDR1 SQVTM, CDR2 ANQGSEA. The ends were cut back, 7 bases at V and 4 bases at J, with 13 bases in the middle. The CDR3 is CSGGGEGTEAFF. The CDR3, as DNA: TGCAGCGGGGGCGGGGAAGGCACTGAAGCTTTCTTT.

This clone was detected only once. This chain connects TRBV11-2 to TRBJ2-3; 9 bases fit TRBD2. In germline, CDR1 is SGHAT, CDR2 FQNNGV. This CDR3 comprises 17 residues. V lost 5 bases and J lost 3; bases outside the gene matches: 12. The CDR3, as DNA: TGTGCCAGCAGCCCCCGGGGTAGCGGGAGACTAACAGATACGCAGTATTTT. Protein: CASSPRGSGRLTDTQYF.

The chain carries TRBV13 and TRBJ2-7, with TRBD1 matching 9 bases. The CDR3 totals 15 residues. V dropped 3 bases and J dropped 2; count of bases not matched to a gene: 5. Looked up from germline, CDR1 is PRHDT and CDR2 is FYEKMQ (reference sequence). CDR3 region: CASSLYRGLAYEQYF. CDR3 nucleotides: TGTGCCAGCAGCTTGTACAGGGGGCTGGCCTACGAGCAGTACTTC. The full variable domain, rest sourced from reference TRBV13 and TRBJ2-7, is AAGVIQSPRHLIKEKRETATLKCYPIPRHDTVYWYQQGPGQDPQFLISFYEKMQSDKGSIPDRFSAQQFSDYHSELNMSSLELGDSALYFCASSLYRGLAYEQYFGPGTRLTVT.